This TCR beta chain was profiled in a study of vaccination and CD4 T cells after COVID-19. About the research overall: Ranging from 14 to 241, the interval between dose two and post-vaccine sampling had a median of roughly 2.5 months.

This clonotype has more than one count but fewer than ten. Its antigen is undetermined. The CDR3 has 13 amino acids. The germline V gene has CDR1 MNHNS and CDR2 SASEGT. Trimming took 10 bases from V and 3 from J; bases not matched to a gene: 8. Time point indicated: late sampling 161 to 241 days after vaccination in three convalescent patients. The treatment denotes: approximately 9-day PBMC culture with coronavirus spike peptide pools or control peptides (ViraFEST assay). Scientists ran DNA taken from cultured CD4+ T cells through the Oncomine TCR Beta short-read assay for sequencing. Scientists extracted genomic DNA from CD4+ T cells grown in culture. TCRdb passed the PCR reads through MiXCR, listing each CDR3 protein once. The sample records 20,000 to 25,000 distinct CDR3 sequences, around a third being singletons.

The sequence was collected from a human donor who had recovered from COVID-19. The chain employs TRBV6-1 and TRBJ1-2; 7 nucleotides match TRBD1. The specimen was CD4+ T cells from blood, cultured in vitro, collected about 7 months after SARS-CoV-2 vaccination. CDR3 DNA sequence: TGTGCCACCCGCACCGGGACAGACTATGGCTACACCTTC. It codes for CATRTGTDYGYTF.